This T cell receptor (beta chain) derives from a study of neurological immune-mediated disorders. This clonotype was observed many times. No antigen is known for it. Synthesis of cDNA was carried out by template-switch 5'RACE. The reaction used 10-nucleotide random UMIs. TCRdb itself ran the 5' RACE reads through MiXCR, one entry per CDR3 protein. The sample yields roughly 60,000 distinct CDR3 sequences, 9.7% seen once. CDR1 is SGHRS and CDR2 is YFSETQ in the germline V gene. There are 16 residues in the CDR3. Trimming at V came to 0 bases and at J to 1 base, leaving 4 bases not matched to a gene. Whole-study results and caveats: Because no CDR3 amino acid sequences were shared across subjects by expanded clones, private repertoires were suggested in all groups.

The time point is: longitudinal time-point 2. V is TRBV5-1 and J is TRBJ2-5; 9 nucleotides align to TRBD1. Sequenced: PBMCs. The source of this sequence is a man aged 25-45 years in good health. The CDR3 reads CASSLGTGDFQETQYF. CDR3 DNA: TGCGCCAGCAGCTTGGGGACAGGGGATTTCCAAGAGACCCAGTACTTC.